Each of the 24 T cell receptor beta chains below was sequenced from the same sample in a study of blood T cell repertoires in COVID-19. Clones were sequenced by immunoSEQ multiplex PCR, and TCRdb holds only the in-frame ones, with some missing. The sample yields about 200,000 clones, about 85% seen once. The sequencing input was peripheral blood. These receptors all come from a woman aged 45-59 years with COVID-19, enrolled during active disease.

V is TRBV12-2 and J is TRBJ2-7; TRBD1, the table's D call, was not compared with the DNA. TRBV12-2 is recorded as a pseudogene. This CDR3 spans 14 amino acids. The CDR3 nucleotides are TGTGCAAGTCGCTTCCAGGGGCGAAGGGACGAGCAGTACGTC. This encodes CASRFQGRRDEQYV.

This chain links TRBV6-6 with TRBJ1-6; weak D call: TRBD1 (6 bases). V was shortened by 6 bases and J by 8 bases, with 14 bases between the two germline ends. CDR1 is MNHNY, CDR2 SVGAGI, per germline (reference sequence). This CDR3 contains 14 residues. In DNA, the CDR3 is TGTGCCAGCAGACTCACAGGGCGGGATTCACCCCTCCACTTT. Translation: CASRLTGRDSPLHF.

CDR3 DNA sequence: TGTGCCAGCAGTTTAGCGGGGGGGGAGACCCAGTACTTC. Amino acids: CASSLAGGETQYF. The chain uses TRBV27 and TRBJ2-5, with 9 bases fitting TRBD2. Germline assignment: CDR1 MNHEY and CDR2 SMNVEV (reference sequence). V lost 2 bases and J lost 5; bases outside the gene matches: 0. The CDR3 sequence is 13 residues long.

In this sample, this clone turned up many times. V usage is TRBV28 and J usage is TRBJ2-5, with 12 positions matching TRBD2. CDR3 length equals 19 residues. V trimming: 5 bases; J trimming: 7 bases; junction bases outside the gene matches: 20. Germline CDR1 is MDHEN and CDR2 is SYDVKM. CDR3 DNA: TGTGCCAGCAGTATCCCTGTCCGGACTAGCGGGGCCTTTCATGGGACCCAGTACTTC. This translates into CASSIPVRTSGAFHGTQYF.

The chain links TRBV28 to TRBJ1-6; TRBD1 agrees at 7 bases. Germline-derived CDR1 and CDR2 are MDHEN and SYDVKM. J lost 6 bases, V lost 6 bases, and 8 bases had no gene match. The CDR3 extends over 15 amino acids. CDR3 bases: TGTGCCAGCAGGCTAATACAGGGGTTTAATTCACCCCTCCACTTT. The encoded protein is CASRLIQGFNSPLHF.

The genes are TRBV2 and TRBJ1-1, with TRBD1 matching 8 bases. This CDR3 contains 14 residues. From germline, CDR1 is SNHLY and CDR2 FYNNEI. With V trimmed by 6 bases and J by 10 bases, 13 bases remained unmatched. The DNA of the CDR3 is TGTGCCAGCAGACTCGTACTCAGGGGGCTTGGAGCTTTCTTT. The encoded protein is CASRLVLRGLGAFF.

This rearrangement joins TRBV21-1 to TRBJ2-3; no DNA check was done on the table's D call, TRBD1. TRBV21-1 has pseudogene status. CDR3 length equals 16 residues. Written as DNA, the CDR3 is TGTGCCAGCCCCCCGAACAGGGGGCCTACCACAGATACGCAGTATTTT. Its translation is CASPPNRGPTTDTQYF.

This chain joins TRBV7-9 and TRBJ2-1, with D perhaps matching TRBD1 (6 bases). CDR1 and CDR2 from the germline V gene are SEHNR and FQNEAQ (reference sequence). The CDR3 is 15 amino acids. V was shortened by 5 bases and J by 7 bases, with 18 bases between the two germline ends. CDR3 sequence reads: CASSPNLLGGNEQFF. CDR3 sequence (DNA): TGTGCCAGCAGCCCCAATCTTTTAGGGGGAAATGAGCAGTTCTTC. Based on the CDR3 plus reference TRBV7-9 and TRBJ2-1, the full variable domain is DTGVSQNPRHKITKRGQNVTFRCDPISEHNRLYWYRQTLGQGPEFLTYFQNEAQLEKSRLLSDRFSAERPKGSFSTLEIQRTEQGDSAMYLCASSPNLLGGNEQFFGPGTRLTVL.

This chain joins TRBV11-2 and TRBJ2-1, with 7 bases fitting TRBD2. V shed 1 base and J 0 bases; nucleotides not matched to a gene: 9. Germline V gene lookup returns CDR1 SGHAT and CDR2 FQNNGV. CDR3 length: 18 amino acids. This chain's CDR3 is CASSLGVGRGSSYNEQFF. In nucleotides, the CDR3 is TGTGCCAGCAGCTTAGGAGTGGGGCGGGGGAGCTCCTACAATGAGCAGTTCTTC.

CDR3 residues: CASRLGRDRKNTGELFF. The CDR3, as DNA: TGTGCAAGTCGCTTAGGGCGGGACAGGAAGAACACCGGGGAGCTGTTTTTT. The chain links TRBV12-2 to TRBJ2-2; the D call of TRBD1 is as the table states it, not checked on the DNA. TRBV12-2 corresponds to a pseudogene. The CDR3 consists of 17 residues.

The CDR3 DNA is TGTGCCAGCAGCCCCCGGATTGGACAGTTGCCCCGTGGGGGCTACACCTTC. Protein sequence: CASSPRIGQLPRGGYTF. This chain connects TRBV7-6 to TRBJ1-2, with D perhaps TRBD1 (6 bases). The germline V gene has CDR1 SGHVS and CDR2 FNYEAQ. This CDR3 spans 17 amino acids. Between the trimmed V and J ends, which lost 5 bases and 8 bases, there was a span of 27 bases. Using reference TRBV7-6 and TRBJ1-2 for the parts outside the CDR3, the full variable domain is GAGVSQSPRYKVTKRGQDVALRCDPISGHVSLYWYRQALGQGPEFLTYFNYEAQQDKSGLPNDRFSAERPEGSISTLTIQRTEQRDSAMYRCASSPRIGQLPRGGYTFGSGTRLTVV.

The chain couples TRBV7-2 to TRBJ1-6, with D possibly being TRBD1 (5 bases). This CDR3 spans 15 amino acids. The V and J ends lost 0 bases and 10 bases respectively, with 13 bases between them. CDR1 and CDR2 (germline): SGHTA, FQGNSA. CDR3 protein: CASSLASGGGSPLHF. DNA of the CDR3: TGTGCCAGCAGCTTAGCTTCGGGGGGAGGCTCACCCCTCCACTTT.

The V and J genes are TRBV20-1 and TRBJ2-1, with TRBD1 as a possible D gene (6 bases). The V gene lost 6 bases and the J gene lost 4 bases, with 7 bases spanning the gap. CDR3 length equals 11 residues. Germline V gene sequence: CDR1 DFQATT, CDR2 SNEGSKA (reference sequence). CDR3 in amino acids: CSAGQYNEQFF. The CDR3 DNA reads TGCAGTGCAGGACAGTACAATGAGCAGTTCTTC.

The J gene is TRBJ1-3, the V gene TRBV5-1, with 11 bases that match TRBD1. Trimming cost V 4 bases and J 0 bases; bases outside gene matches: 3. Germline assignment: CDR1 SGHRS and CDR2 YFSETQ. This CDR3 region has 16 residues. The CDR3 spells CASSPGTGGSGNTIYF. Written as DNA, the CDR3 is TGCGCCAGCAGCCCCGGGACAGGGGGCTCTGGAAACACCATATATTTT.

The V gene is TRBV18, the J gene TRBJ2-1, with 11 bases fitting TRBD1. The CDR3 spans 16 residues. Per germline, CDR1 KGHSH and CDR2 LQKENI. The J segment lost 1 base and the V segment lost 4 bases, leaving 3 bases of the junction unmatched. This chain's CDR3 is CASSQDRGLSYNEQFF. The CDR3, as DNA: TGTGCCAGCTCACAGGACAGGGGGCTTTCCTACAATGAGCAGTTCTTC.

The gene calls are TRBV5-6 and TRBJ2-2; weak D call: TRBD2 (6 bases). The CDR3 totals 15 residues. CDR1 is SGHDT and CDR2 is YYEEEE in the germline V gene. Trimming stripped 6 bases from V and 5 bases from J, with 17 bases between. The DNA for the CDR3 is TGTGCCAGCAACATCTGGAGGGCGTGGACCGGGGAGCTGTTTTTT. Encoded protein: CASNIWRAWTGELFF.

The chain has TRBV19 and TRBJ1-4; D is perhaps TRBD1 (6 bases). Germline V gene sequence: CDR1 LNHDA, CDR2 SQIVND (reference sequence). Trimming removed 10 bases at V and 8 bases at J, with 20 bases between. This CDR3 has 14 residues. CDR3 in amino acids: CATSLRGAGEKLFF. In nucleotides, the CDR3 is TGTGCCACCTCACTCAGGGGAGCAGGGGAAAAACTGTTTTTT.

This clone was seen more than once but under ten times. V gene TRBV7-2 combines with J gene TRBJ1-3; 8 positions match TRBD1. The length of the CDR3 is 18 residues. The germline V gene encodes CDR1 SGHTA and CDR2 FQGNSA. V dropped 5 bases and J dropped 3; count of bases not matched to a gene: 15. This CDR3 reads CASSPILATTGDGNTIYF. CDR3 nucleotides: TGTGCCAGCAGCCCGATACTAGCCACGACAGGGGATGGAAACACCATATATTTT.

The V and J genes are TRBV6-1 and TRBJ1-2, with D hard to call. V dropped 4 bases and J dropped 1 base, with 16 bases sitting between them. This CDR3 spans 16 amino acids. Germline-derived CDR1 and CDR2 are MNHNS and SASEGT. The CDR3 loop is CASSVSTLLINYGYTF. CDR3 in DNA: TGTGCCAGCAGTGTCTCAACTCTACTTATTAACTATGGCTACACCTTC.

The CDR3 sequence is CASSLAGGRNEQYF. CDR3 nucleotide sequence: TGTGCCAGCAGCTTAGCGGGGGGGCGCAACGAGCAGTACTTC. The rearrangement links TRBV7-2 to TRBJ2-7; tentatively, D is TRBD2 (7 bases). With 0 bases removed from V and 5 bases from J, the gap between germline ends came to 11 bases. Germline CDR1 and CDR2: SGHTA and FQGNSA. The CDR3 totals 14 residues. The entire variable domain, with the rest obtained from reference TRBV7-2 and TRBJ2-7, is as follows: GAGVSQSPSNKVTEKGKDVELRCDPISGHTALYWYRQSLGQGLEFLIYFQGNSAPDKSGLPSDRFSAERTGGSVSTLTIQRTQQEDSAVYLCASSLAGGRNEQYFGPGTRLTVT.

This clone was recorded once. The chain joins TRBV6-5 to TRBJ1-5, with D possibly being TRBD1 (6 bases). CDR1 is MNHEY, CDR2 SVGAGI, per germline. V shed 6 bases and J shed 5 bases, with 11 bases lying between them. The CDR3 is 13 amino acids. CDR3 loop: CASSQGMDQPQHF. The CDR3 DNA reads as TGTGCCAGCAGCCAGGGGATGGATCAGCCCCAGCATTTT.

The V gene is TRBV19, the J gene TRBJ1-1; 8 bases map to TRBD1. The CDR3 has 13 residues. V shed 8 bases and J 6 bases; nucleotides not matched to a gene: 8. Germline V lookup: CDR1 LNHDA, CDR2 SQIVND (reference sequence). As DNA, the CDR3 is TGTGCCAGTGGACAGGGTATTATGGCTGAAGCTTTCTTT. Residues: CASGQGIMAEAFF. The whole variable domain, remainder taken from reference TRBV19 and TRBJ1-1, is DGGITQSPKYLFRKEGQNVTLSCEQNLNHDAMYWYRQDPGQGLRLIYYSQIVNDFQKGDIAEGYSVSREKKESFPLTVTSAQKNPTAFYLCASGQGIMAEAFFGQGTRLTVV.

This sequence joins TRBV2 and TRBJ1-5; D is undetermined. V was cut by 1 base and J by 2 bases, with 12 bases left in between. Looked up from germline, CDR1 is SNHLY and CDR2 is FYNNEI. This CDR3 spans 16 amino acids. Here the CDR3 DNA reads TGTGCCAGCAGTGAAGTGGGTGGGCTTGGCAATCAGCCCCAGCATTTT. Residues: CASSEVGGLGNQPQHF.

This clone was counted a few times. This sequence joins TRBV13 and TRBJ2-3; 9 positions match TRBD2. The V and J ends lost 0 bases and 3 bases, in that order; junction bases with no gene match: 10. The CDR3 runs to 18 residues. Germline V CDR1 and CDR2: PRHDT, FYEKMQ (reference sequence). For the CDR3, the DNA is TGTGCCAGCAGCTTAGGCCTGGGTAGCGGGGGCCCGACAGATACGCAGTATTTT. Amino acids: CASSLGLGSGGPTDTQYF.